The following is a T cell receptor (beta chain) sequence with its context. The sample comes from a study of blood T cell repertoires in COVID-19. Looking at the study overall: The study drew acute and convalescent COVID-19 samples from the United States, Italy and Spain.

The germline CDR1 and CDR2 sequences are SGHNT and YYREEE (reference sequence). Losses at the gene ends were 4 bases for V and 3 bases for J; bases not matched to a gene: 10. CDR3 length equals 15 residues. As handled by the study authors: Estimation of nucleated cell counts relied on the amplification of reference gene primers. Some clones are missing from TCRdb's copy, which holds only in-frame ones; the method was immunoSEQ multiplex PCR. That table supplies the V and J calls and clone size; D and trimming were determined from the DNA. The sample records over 120,000 clones, 70% to 90% being singletons.

This TCR was recovered from a human donor with acute or convalescent COVID-19. The donor label of this sample is uncertain. The source material was peripheral blood. The rearrangement joins TRBV5-4 to TRBJ2-7, with 7 nucleotides matching TRBD1. The DNA for the CDR3 is TGTGCCAGCAGCGTGCGACAGGGCCAAAGCTACGAGCAGTACTTC. Translated, it gives CASSVRQGQSYEQYF.